Here is one T cell receptor beta chain with its context. This clone was counted once. Its antigen is unknown. No base-level quality is on record; no much larger clone is a single base apart. Relative to germline, V is missing 10 bases and J is missing 6 bases, with 10 bases of the junction outside any gene match. From the germline V gene, CDR1 is MNHNS and CDR2 is SASEGT. The CDR3 numbers 14 residues from cysteine through phenylalanine. Solely the CDR3 DNA is kept, with 42 bases framed from the first base. The data were taken from a study of regulatory dendritic cells for organ transplantation (dated by TCRdb to 2016 to 2017). Study-level background: Before and after allostimulation with regulatory or mature dendritic cells, TCRbeta repertoires were sequenced from sorted naive and memory CD4+ and CD8+ T cells. Overall results and qualifications from the work: Among the resting subsets, the most alloreactive TCR clonotypes were found in memory CD8+ T cells. Allostimulation expanded memory CD8+ clones in both subjects, but regulatory dendritic cells appeared to induce more limited expansion than mature dendritic cells. Repertoires were highly diverse in naive CD4+ and CD8+ T cells, less diverse in memory cells, and most oligoclonal in memory CD8+ cells. The authors pointed out considerable heterogeneity between individuals in the alloreactive memory CD8+ T cell pool, and only two subjects were sequenced.

TCRbeta CDR3 regions were amplified by multiplexed two-step PCR using Vbeta-specific forward primers and Jbeta-specific reverse primers. Through the immunoSEQ service, TCRbeta libraries were sequenced on an Illumina instrument. The original pipeline was this. IMGT annotation was used to assign V, D and J genes, and synthetic CDR3 analogues were used to correct the counts for multiplex PCR bias. Repertoire clonality was computed in the immunoSEQ Analyzer as one minus normalized Shannon entropy. Fisher's exact test with Benjamini-Hochberg false discovery rate control was used to define clonal expansion, with two-tailed P<0.01. The table was pulled from immuneACCESS by TCRdb, which kept in-frame rearrangements only. Such tables lose some clones; where checked, under half of the loss comes from unresolved V genes, and the rest has no known cause. The D gene and trimming were derived from the DNA, and the V and J assignments and clone size from that table. The sample records around 30,000 clones, approximately 80% of which are singletons. The ten largest clones capture around 0.093% of the sample.

FACS was used to sort CD4+ or CD8+ cells into naive T cells, defined as CD45RA+, and memory T cells, defined as CD45RO+. The T cells used for TCR sequencing were obtained from a couple of healthy control subjects. Unstimulated sorted T cell subsets were used as baseline controls for the mixed lymphocyte reactions. Genomic DNA was extracted with the Qiagen DNeasy Blood & Tissue Kit. Rearrangement joined TRBV6-1 to TRBJ2-2; 8 nucleotides in the junction match TRBD1. The sample taken for sequencing was naive CD4+ T cells from blood. Explained via the paper, the cell subset or site label denotes: CD45RA+ naive T cells. This TCR derives from a human donor in good health. The CDR3 protein: CATQTGAIAGELFF. The nucleotide sequence is given as TGTGCCACCCAGACAGGGGCGATCGCCGGGGAGCTGTTTTTT.